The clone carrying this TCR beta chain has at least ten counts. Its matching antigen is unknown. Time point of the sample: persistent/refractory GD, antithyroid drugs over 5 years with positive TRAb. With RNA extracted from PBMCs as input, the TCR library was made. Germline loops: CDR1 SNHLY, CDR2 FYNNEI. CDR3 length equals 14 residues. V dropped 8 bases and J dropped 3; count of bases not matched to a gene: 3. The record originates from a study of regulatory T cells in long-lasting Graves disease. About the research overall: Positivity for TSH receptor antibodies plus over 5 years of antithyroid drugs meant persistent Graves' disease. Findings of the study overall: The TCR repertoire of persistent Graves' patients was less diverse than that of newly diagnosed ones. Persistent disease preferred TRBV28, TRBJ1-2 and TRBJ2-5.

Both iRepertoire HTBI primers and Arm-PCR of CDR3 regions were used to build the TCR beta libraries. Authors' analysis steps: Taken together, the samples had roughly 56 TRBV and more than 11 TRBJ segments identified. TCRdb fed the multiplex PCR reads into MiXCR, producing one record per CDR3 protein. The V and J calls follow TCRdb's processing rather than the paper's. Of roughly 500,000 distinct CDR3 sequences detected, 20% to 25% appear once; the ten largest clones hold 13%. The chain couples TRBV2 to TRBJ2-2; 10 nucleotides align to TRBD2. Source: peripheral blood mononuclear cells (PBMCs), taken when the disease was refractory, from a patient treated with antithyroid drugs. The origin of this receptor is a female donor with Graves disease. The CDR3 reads CASVAGGYTGELFF. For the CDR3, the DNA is TGTGCCAGCGTAGCGGGGGGCTACACCGGGGAGCTGTTTTTT.